These 7 T cell receptor beta chains share one sample of origin, sequenced in a study of human T cells and chemical hapten exposure. Time point reported: patch test 1, 2 weeks after DPC sensitization. Documented treatment: therapeutic diphenylcyclopropenone sensitization with weekly scalp DPC. The template was total RNA from unfractionated whole blood. TCRdb itself ran the RACE reads through MiXCR, one entry per CDR3 protein. The table includes around 44,000 distinct CDR3 sequences, 3% to 4% detected once. The sample here was whole blood, taken in connection with sensitization to the hapten diphenylcyclopropenone (DPC). These receptors originate from a man aged 50 to 60 with alopecia areata. Some clones in this sample may be carry-over from other donors' samples.

This clonotype was seen more than once but under ten times. The rearrangement uses TRBV27 and TRBJ1-4; D may be TRBD1 (6 bases). Trimming cost V 4 bases and J 2 bases, with 14 bases left between them. The CDR3 length is 16 residues. CDR1 is MNHEY and CDR2 is SMNVEV in the germline V gene (reference sequence). This CDR3 reads CASSSRGARTNEKLFF. The CDR3 nucleotides read TGTGCCAGCAGTTCGCGGGGGGCGCGGACTAATGAAAAACTGTTTTTT.

The table lists this clonotype with a few counts. V gene TRBV10-1 combines with J gene TRBJ2-5; 9 nucleotides line up with TRBD2. V lost 3 bases and J lost 3; bases outside the gene matches: 5. The CDR3 contains 15 residues. In germline, CDR1 is WNHNN, CDR2 SYGVQD (reference sequence). The CDR3, as DNA: TGCGCCAGCAGTGACCCCTCTAGCGGGAAAGAGACCCAGTACTTC. Its translation: CASSDPSSGKETQYF.

As regards this clonotype: One end of the junction does not line up with germline, which may come from a read error. This chain connects TRBV24-1 to TRBJ2-3; the D is unclear. Germline lookup yields CDR1 KGHDR and CDR2 SFDVKD. This CDR3 comprises 17 residues. For the CDR3, the DNA is TGTGCCACCGGTGATTTGCAAGTTACCCCTGGCACAGATACGCAGTATTTT. Protein product: CATGDLQVTPGTDTQYF.

The chain carries TRBV4-1 and TRBJ2-1; 9 bases fit TRBD2. This CDR3 region has 20 residues. V dropped 4 bases and J dropped 0; count of bases not matched to a gene: 16. Germline lookup yields CDR1 MGHRA and CDR2 YSYEKL. The CDR3 region has the DNA TGCGCCAGCAGCCGTCAAGGGGGCCTAGCGGGAATCGGCTCCTACAATGAGCAGTTCTTC. Encoded protein: CASSRQGGLAGIGSYNEQFF.

Ten or more counts support this clonotype. CDR3 loop: CASSQDLNSALSYEQYF. The DNA of the CDR3 is TGTGCCAGCAGCCAAGATCTTAATAGTGCCCTCTCCTACGAGCAGTACTTC. The genes are TRBV4-2 and TRBJ2-7; D gene ambiguous. Germline V gene lookup returns CDR1 LGHNA and CDR2 YNFKEQ. The V end lost 0 bases, the J end lost 0 bases, and 15 bases lay between the germline ends. The CDR3 consists of 17 residues.

This clonotype was observed many times. This rearrangement joins TRBV7-9 to TRBJ1-6, with 10 nucleotides matching TRBD1. The ends lost 5 bases at V and 10 bases at J; junction bases unmatched: 5. Germline V gene data show CDR1 as SEHNR and CDR2 as FQNEAQ (reference sequence). This CDR3 comprises 14 residues. CDR3 residues: CASSPDRGSSPLHF. The CDR3 region has the DNA TGTGCCAGCAGCCCGGACAGGGGGTCATCACCCCTCCACTTT.

This clonotype has at least ten counts. This chain uses TRBV27 with TRBJ1-6; D may be TRBD1 (5 bases). Germline V gives CDR1 MNHEY, CDR2 SMNVEV (reference sequence). The V end was cut by 5 bases, the J end by 2 bases, with 13 bases between. The CDR3 extends over 16 amino acids. CDR3 in amino acids: CASSPRGRTYNSPLHF. In DNA, the CDR3 is TGTGCCAGCAGTCCCCGGGGGAGAACCTATAATTCACCCCTCCACTTT.